The clone carrying this T cell receptor (beta chain) was observed at least ten times. Primers used in a second PCR of about 6 to 11 cycles were a sample-barcoded 5' primer and a J-beta primer mix. MiXCR was run by TCRdb on the 5' RACE reads, yielding one entry per CDR3 protein. There are 1.5 million to 2 million distinct CDR3 sequences in the sample; 39% occur only once, and around 23% lies in the top ten. The data belong to a study of blood T cells in healthy people across ages. The V and J ends lost 1 base and 2 bases respectively, with 7 bases between them. CDR1 is SQVTM and CDR2 is ANQGSEA in the germline V gene. CDR3 length equals 13 residues.

The chain couples TRBV29-1 to TRBJ2-3; D is uncertain. This TCR was recovered from a human donor in good health. Sequenced: blood. The chain's CDR3 is CSVEAADTDTQYF. Here the CDR3 DNA reads TGCAGCGTTGAAGCGGCGGACACAGATACGCAGTATTTT.